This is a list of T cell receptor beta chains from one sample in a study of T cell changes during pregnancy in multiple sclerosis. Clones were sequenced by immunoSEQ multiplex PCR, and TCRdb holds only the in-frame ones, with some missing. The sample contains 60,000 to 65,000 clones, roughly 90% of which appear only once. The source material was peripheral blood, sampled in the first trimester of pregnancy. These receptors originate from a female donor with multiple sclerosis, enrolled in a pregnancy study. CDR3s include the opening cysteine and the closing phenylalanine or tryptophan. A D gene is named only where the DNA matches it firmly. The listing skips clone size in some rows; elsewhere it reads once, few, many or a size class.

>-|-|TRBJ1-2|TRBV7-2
CASTPYGRQYTF
TGTGCCAGCACCCCCTATGGCAGGCAATACACCTTC
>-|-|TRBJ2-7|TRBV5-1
CASSLAGREYEQYF
TGCGCCAGCAGCTTGGCGGGTCGCGAATACGAGCAGTACTTC
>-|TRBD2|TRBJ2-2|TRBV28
CASSLAGTRVPGELFF
TGTGCCAGCAGTTTAGCCGGGACTAGAGTTCCCGGGGAGCTGTTTTTT
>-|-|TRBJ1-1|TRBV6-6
CASTRANTEAFF
TGTGCCAGCACGAGGGCGAACACTGAAGCTTTCTTT
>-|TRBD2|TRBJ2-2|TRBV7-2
CASRGRAGELFF
TGTGCCAGCAGGGGGAGGGCCGGGGAGCTGTTTTTT
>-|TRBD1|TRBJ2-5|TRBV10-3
CATSGGQETQYF
TGTGCCACCTCAGGGGGCCAAGAGACCCAGTACTTC
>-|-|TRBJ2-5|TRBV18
CASAEGSGETQYF
TGTGCCAGCGCCGAAGGAAGCGGGGAGACCCAGTACTTC
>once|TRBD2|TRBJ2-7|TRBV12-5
CASGFPTDSYGTSGTYEQYF
TGTGCTAGTGGTTTCCCCACCGACAGCTACGGGACTAGCGGAACCTACGAGCAGTACTTC
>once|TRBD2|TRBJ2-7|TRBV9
CASSRLAGASYEQYF
TGTGCCAGCAGCCGACTAGCGGGAGCTTCCTACGAGCAGTACTTC
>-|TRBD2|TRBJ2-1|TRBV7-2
CASSATTSHSYNEQFF
TGTGCCAGCAGCGCAACGACTAGCCACTCCTACAATGAGCAGTTCTTC
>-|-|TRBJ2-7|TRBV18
CASSPLRNAYEQYF
TGTGCCAGCTCACCACTGCGGAACGCCTACGAGCAGTACTTC
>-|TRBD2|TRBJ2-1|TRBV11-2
CASSRLAGPYNEQFF
TGTGCCAGCAGCCGACTAGCGGGGCCATACAATGAGCAGTTCTTC
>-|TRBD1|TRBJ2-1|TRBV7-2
CASSLLTGVLGNEQFF
TGTGCCAGCAGCTTGTTGACAGGGGTATTAGGAAATGAGCAGTTCTTC
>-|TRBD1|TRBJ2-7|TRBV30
CAWTNSQGGYEQYF
TGTGCCTGGACTAACTCACAGGGGGGATACGAGCAGTACTTC
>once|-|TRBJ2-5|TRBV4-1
CASSQDRTEETQYF
TGCGCCAGCAGCCAAGACCGGACAGAAGAGACCCAGTACTTC
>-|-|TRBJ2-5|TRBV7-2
CASSAFDSQETQYF
TGTGCCAGCAGCGCCTTTGACAGCCAAGAGACCCAGTACTTC
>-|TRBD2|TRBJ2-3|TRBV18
CASSPPNAREGPPDTQYF
TGTGCCAGCTCACCACCGAATGCGCGGGAGGGCCCTCCAGATACGCAGTATTTT
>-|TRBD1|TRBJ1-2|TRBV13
CASSLGPGTGGKGYTF
TGTGCCAGCAGCTTAGGCCCCGGGACAGGGGGCAAAGGCTACACCTTC
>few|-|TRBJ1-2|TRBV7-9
CASSRGLNYGYTF
TGTGCCAGCTCCCGAGGGCTTAACTATGGCTACACCTTC
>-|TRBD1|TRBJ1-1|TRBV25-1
CASSWTGENTEAFF
TGTGCCAGCAGCTGGACAGGGGAGAACACTGAAGCTTTCTTT
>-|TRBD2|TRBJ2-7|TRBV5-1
CASSLVSLAGGYEQYF
TGCGCCAGCAGCTTGGTGAGCCTAGCGGGAGGGTACGAGCAGTACTTC
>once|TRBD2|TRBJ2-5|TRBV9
CASSQTSGRAETQYF
TGTGCCAGCAGCCAGACCAGCGGGAGGGCCGAGACCCAGTACTTC
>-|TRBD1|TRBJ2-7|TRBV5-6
CASSPLQGAYEQYF
TGTGCCAGCAGCCCGTTACAGGGGGCCTACGAGCAGTACTTC
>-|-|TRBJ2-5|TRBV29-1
CSVEPNREHF
TGCAGCGTTGAACCCAACAGGGAACACTTC
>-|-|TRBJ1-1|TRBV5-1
CASSATSTVNTEAFF
TGCGCCAGCAGCGCGACATCGACAGTGAACACTGAAGCTTTCTTT
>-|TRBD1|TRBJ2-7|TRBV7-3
CASSLRGTSGTGGSEQYF
TGTGCCAGCAGCTTAAGGGGCACGTCCGGGACAGGGGGCTCCGAGCAGTACTTC
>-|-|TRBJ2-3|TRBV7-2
CASSRGTPTDTQYF
TGTGCCAGCAGTCGCGGGACCCCTACAGATACGCAGTATTTT
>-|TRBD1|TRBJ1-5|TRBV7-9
CASSSTGGDQPQHF
TGTGCCAGCAGCTCGACAGGGGGAGACCAGCCCCAGCATTTT
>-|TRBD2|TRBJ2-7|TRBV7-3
CASSLGLAGGEQYF
TGTGCCAGCAGCTTAGGACTAGCGGGAGGCGAGCAGTACTTC
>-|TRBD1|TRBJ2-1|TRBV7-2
CASSLGGTGIYNEQFF
TGTGCCAGCAGCTTAGGAGGGACAGGGATCTACAATGAGCAGTTCTTC
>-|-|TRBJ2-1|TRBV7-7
CASSLSQLDEQFF
TGTGCTAGCAGCTTATCCCAGCTAGATGAGCAGTTCTTC
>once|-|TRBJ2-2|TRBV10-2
CASSEFQNTGELFF
TGCGCCAGCAGTGAATTCCAGAACACCGGGGAGCTGTTTTTT
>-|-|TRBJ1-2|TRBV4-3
CASSQDWKIGKGYGYTF
TGCGCCAGCAGCCAAGATTGGAAAATAGGAAAGGGGTATGGCTACACCTTC
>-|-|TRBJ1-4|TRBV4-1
CASSQRDGEKLFF
TGCGCCAGCAGCCAGCGGGACGGAGAAAAACTGTTTTTT
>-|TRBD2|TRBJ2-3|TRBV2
CASSRDGGGPFTDTQYF
TGTGCCAGCAGTAGGGACGGGGGGGGACCATTCACAGATACGCAGTATTTT
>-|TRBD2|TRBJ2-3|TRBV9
CASSVGGTSGIADTQYF
TGTGCCAGCAGCGTAGGAGGGACTAGCGGGATCGCAGATACGCAGTATTTT
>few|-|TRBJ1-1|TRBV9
CASSVATGNTEAFF
TGTGCCAGCAGCGTAGCGACAGGGAACACTGAAGCTTTCTTT
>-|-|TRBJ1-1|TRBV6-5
CASWAGAIEAFF
TGTGCCAGCTGGGCTGGGGCTATTGAAGCTTTCTTT
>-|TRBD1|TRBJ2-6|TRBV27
CASSSQGALGANVLTF
TGTGCCAGCAGTTCGCAGGGGGCGCTCGGGGCCAACGTCCTGACTTTC
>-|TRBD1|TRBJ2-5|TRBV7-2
CASSSGQGVQETQYF
TGTGCCAGCAGCTCAGGACAGGGGGTCCAAGAGACCCAGTACTTC